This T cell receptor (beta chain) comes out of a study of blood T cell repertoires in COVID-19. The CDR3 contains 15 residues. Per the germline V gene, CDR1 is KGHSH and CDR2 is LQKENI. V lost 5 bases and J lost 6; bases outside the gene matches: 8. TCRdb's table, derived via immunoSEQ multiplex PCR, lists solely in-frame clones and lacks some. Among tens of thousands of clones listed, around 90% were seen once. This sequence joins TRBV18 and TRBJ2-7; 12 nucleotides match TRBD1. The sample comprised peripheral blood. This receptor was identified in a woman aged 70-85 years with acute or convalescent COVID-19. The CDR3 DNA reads TGTGCCAGCTCATTTCCGGGACAGGGGGCCTTCGAGCAGTACTTC. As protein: CASSFPGQGAFEQYF.